Sequencing of this T cell receptor (beta chain) was carried out in a study of cytomegalovirus exposure and HLA in healthy donors. The PCR contained 60 Vbeta and 13 Jbeta primers. The assay was immunoSEQ multiplex PCR, and TCRdb's table has in-frame clones only and misses some. Of approximately 86,000 clones listed, more than 70% are singletons. This clone has just a few counts. Its target is not known. The CDR3 loop spans 14 amino acids. The germline V gene encodes CDR1 MNHNS and CDR2 SASEGT. V was shortened by 4 bases and J by 2 bases, with 10 bases between the two germline ends. Findings and limits, study-wide: There were some public TCRs occurring in many donors, but most TCR sequences were rare.

Sequencing used PBMCs. The chain has TRBV6-1 and TRBJ2-3; D possibly corresponds to TRBD1 (5 bases). The source of this sequence is a man in his forties or fifties in good health and CMV-seronegative. In DNA form, the CDR3 reads TGTGCCAGCAGTGGAGTCAGGGACACAGATACGCAGTATTTT. Translating gives CASSGVRDTDTQYF.